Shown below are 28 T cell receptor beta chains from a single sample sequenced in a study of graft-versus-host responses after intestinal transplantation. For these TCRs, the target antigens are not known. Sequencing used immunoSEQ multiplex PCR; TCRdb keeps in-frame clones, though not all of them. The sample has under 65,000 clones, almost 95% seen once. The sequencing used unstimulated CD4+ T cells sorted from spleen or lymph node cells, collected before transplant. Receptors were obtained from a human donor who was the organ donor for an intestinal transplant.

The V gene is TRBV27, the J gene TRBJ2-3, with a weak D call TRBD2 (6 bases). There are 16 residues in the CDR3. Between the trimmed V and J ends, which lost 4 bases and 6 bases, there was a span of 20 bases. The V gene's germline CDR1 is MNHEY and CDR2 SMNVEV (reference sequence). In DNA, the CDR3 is TGTGCCAGCAGTTCAACTTTACAGGCTGGGAGGGATACGCAGTATTTT. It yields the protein CASSSTLQAGRDTQYF.

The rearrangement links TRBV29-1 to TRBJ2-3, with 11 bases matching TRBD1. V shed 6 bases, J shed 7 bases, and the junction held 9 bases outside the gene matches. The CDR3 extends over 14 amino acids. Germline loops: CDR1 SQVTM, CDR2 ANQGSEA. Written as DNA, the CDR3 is TGCAGCGTGCTCCGGGACAGGGGGGGATATACGCAGTATTTT. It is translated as CSVLRDRGGYTQYF.

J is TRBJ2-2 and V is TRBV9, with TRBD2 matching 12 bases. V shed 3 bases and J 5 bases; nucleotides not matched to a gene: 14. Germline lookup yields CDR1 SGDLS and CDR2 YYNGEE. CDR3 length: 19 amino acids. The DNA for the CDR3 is TGTGCCAGCAGCGAGGGGGCCCTAGCGGGGGGGCCGCTGACCGGGGAGCTGTTTTTT. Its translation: CASSEGALAGGPLTGELFF.

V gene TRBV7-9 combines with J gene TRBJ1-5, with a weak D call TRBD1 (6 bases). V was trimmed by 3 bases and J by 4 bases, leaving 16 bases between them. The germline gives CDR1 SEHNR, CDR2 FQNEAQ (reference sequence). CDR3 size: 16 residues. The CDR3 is CASSFFGRGRNQPQHF. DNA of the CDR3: TGTGCCAGCAGCTTTTTCGGTCGGGGGCGAAATCAGCCCCAGCATTTT.

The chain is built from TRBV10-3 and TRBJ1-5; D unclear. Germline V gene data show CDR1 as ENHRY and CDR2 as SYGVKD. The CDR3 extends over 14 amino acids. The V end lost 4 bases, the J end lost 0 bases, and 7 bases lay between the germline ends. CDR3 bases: TGTGCCATCAGTGGCCGGGATAGCAATCAGCCCCAGCATTTT. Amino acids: CAISGRDSNQPQHF.

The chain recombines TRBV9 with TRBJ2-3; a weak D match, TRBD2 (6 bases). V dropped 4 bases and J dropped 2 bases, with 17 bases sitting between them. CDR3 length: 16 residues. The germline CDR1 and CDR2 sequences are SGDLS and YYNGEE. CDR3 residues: CASSLPTSRATDTQYF. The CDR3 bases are TGTGCCAGCAGCCTCCCCACTAGCCGGGCCACAGATACGCAGTATTTT. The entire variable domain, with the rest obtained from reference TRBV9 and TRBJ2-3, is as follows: DSGVTQTPKHLITATGQRVTLRCSPRSGDLSVYWYQQSLDQGLQFLIQYYNGEERAKGNILERFSAQQFPDLHSELNLSSLELGDSALYFCASSLPTSRATDTQYFGPGTRLTVL.

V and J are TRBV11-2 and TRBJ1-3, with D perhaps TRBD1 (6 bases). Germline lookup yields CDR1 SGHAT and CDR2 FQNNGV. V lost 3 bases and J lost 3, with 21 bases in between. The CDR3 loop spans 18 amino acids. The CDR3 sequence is CASSLGRGARKGGNTIYF. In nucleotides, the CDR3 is TGTGCCAGCAGCTTGGGCCGGGGGGCTAGAAAAGGTGGAAACACCATATATTTT.

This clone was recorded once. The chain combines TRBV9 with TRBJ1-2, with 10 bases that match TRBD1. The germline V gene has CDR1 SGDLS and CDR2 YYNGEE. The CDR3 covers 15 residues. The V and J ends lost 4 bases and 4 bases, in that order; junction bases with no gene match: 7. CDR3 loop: CASSLGQGPLYGYTF. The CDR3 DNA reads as TGTGCCAGCAGCCTGGGACAGGGGCCCCTCTATGGCTACACCTTC.

The CDR3 loop reads CASSFRGGGDTQYF. CDR3 DNA sequence: TGTGCCAGCAGCTTCCGCGGGGGGGGAGATACGCAGTATTTT. The genes are TRBV5-4 and TRBJ2-3; 9 bases align to TRBD2. The CDR3 covers 14 residues. Germline CDR1 reads SGHNT; CDR2 reads YYREEE (reference sequence). Trimming removed 2 bases from V and 5 bases from J; junction bases left unmatched: 3.

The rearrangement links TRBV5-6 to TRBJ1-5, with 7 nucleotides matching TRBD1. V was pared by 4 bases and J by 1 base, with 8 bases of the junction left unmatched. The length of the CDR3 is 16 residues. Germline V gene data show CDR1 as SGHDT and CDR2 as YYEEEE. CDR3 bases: TGTGCCAGCAGCGACAGAGGGGGCATGAGCAATCAGCCCCAGCATTTT. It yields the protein CASSDRGGMSNQPQHF.

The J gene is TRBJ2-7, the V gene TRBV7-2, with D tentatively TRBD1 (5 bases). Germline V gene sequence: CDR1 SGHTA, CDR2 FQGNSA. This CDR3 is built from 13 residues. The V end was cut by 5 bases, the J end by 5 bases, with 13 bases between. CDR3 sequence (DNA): TGTGCCAGCAGCCCCGGTCGCAGGGACGAGCAGTACTTC. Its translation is CASSPGRRDEQYF.

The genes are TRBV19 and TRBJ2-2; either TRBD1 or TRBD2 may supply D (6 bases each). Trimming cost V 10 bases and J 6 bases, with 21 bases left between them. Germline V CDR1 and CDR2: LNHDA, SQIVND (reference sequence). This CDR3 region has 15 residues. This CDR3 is CATRRARGRSGELFF. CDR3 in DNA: TGTGCCACTAGACGGGCCCGGGGGCGGTCCGGGGAGCTGTTTTTT.

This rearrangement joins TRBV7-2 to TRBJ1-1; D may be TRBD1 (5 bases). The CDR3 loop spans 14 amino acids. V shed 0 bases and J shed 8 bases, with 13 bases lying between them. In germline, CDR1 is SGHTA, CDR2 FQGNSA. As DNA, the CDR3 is TGTGCCAGCAGCTTAGCGGGGACCCCCGGCGAAGCTTTCTTT. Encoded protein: CASSLAGTPGEAFF.

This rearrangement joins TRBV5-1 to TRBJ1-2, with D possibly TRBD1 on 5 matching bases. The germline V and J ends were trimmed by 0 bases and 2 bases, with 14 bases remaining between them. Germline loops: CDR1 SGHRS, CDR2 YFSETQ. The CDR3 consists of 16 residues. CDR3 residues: CASSLGSGFANYGYTF. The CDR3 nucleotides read TGCGCCAGCAGCTTGGGGTCAGGGTTCGCGAACTATGGCTACACCTTC.

The DNA of the CDR3 is TGCGCCAGCAGCCAAGATCACGGGGGGACCTACGAGCAGTACTTC. Amino acids: CASSQDHGGTYEQYF. The chain is built from TRBV4-3 and TRBJ2-7; 7 nucleotides line up with TRBD2. The V gene end was trimmed by 0 bases and the J gene end by 2 bases; junction bases not matched to a gene: 4. The CDR3 is 15 amino acids. CDR1 is LGHNA, CDR2 YSLEER, per germline.

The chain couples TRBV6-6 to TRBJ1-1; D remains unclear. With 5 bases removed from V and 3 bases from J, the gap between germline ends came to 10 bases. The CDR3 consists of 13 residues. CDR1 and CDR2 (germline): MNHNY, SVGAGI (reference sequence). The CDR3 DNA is TGTGCCAGCAGTCGACAACTATACACTGAAGCTTTCTTT. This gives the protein CASSRQLYTEAFF.

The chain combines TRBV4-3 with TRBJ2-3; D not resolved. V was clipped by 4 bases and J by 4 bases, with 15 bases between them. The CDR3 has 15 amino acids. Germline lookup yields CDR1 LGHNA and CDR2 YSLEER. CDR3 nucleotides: TGCGCCAGCAGCCGTGGTATCCTGGGTCCAGATACGCAGTATTTT. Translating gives CASSRGILGPDTQYF.

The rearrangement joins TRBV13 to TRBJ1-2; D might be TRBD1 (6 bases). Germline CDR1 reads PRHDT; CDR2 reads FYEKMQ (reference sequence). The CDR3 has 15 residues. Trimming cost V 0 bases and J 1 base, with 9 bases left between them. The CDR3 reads CASSLGGGRNYGYTF. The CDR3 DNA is TGTGCCAGCAGCTTAGGAGGGGGGCGTAACTATGGCTACACCTTC.

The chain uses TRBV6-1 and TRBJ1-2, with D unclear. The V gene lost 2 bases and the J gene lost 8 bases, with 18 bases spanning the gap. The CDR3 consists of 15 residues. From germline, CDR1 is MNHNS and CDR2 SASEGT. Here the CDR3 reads CASSEWLAGRKGYTF. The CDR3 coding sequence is TGTGCCAGCAGTGAATGGCTAGCGGGTAGAAAAGGCTACACCTTC.

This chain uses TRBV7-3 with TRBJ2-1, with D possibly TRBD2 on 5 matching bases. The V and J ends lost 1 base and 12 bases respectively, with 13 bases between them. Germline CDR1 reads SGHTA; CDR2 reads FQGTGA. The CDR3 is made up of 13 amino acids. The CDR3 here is CASSLNVASAQFF. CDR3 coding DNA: TGTGCCAGCAGCTTAAACGTAGCGAGTGCGCAGTTCTTC.

CDR3 amino acids: CASSLTGGIQPQHF. The DNA for the CDR3 is TGTGCCAGCAGCTTAACAGGGGGCATTCAGCCCCAGCATTTT. The V and J genes are TRBV7-9 and TRBJ1-5; 9 bases are a match to TRBD1. V gave up 2 bases and J gave up 6 bases; unmatched junction bases: 2. CDR1 and CDR2 (germline): SEHNR, FQNEAQ (reference sequence). The length of the CDR3 is 14 residues.

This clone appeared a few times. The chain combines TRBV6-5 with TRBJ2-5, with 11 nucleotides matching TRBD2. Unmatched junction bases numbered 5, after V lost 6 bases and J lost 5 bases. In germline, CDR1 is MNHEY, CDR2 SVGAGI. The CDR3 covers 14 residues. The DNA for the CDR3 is TGTGCCAGCAGGGTTAGCGGGGGGGTGGAGACCCAGTACTTC. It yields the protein CASRVSGGVETQYF.

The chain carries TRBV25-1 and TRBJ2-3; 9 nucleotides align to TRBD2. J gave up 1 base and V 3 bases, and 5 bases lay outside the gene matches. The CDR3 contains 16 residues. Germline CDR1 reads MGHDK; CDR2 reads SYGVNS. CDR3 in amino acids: CASSEGSGGRTDTQYF. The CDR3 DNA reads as TGTGCCAGCAGTGAGGGTAGCGGGGGCCGCACAGATACGCAGTATTTT.

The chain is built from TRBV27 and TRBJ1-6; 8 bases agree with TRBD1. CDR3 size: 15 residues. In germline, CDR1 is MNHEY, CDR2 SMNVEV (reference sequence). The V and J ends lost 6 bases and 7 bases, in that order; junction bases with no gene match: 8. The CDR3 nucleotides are TGTGCCAGCAGCTTTATACAGGGGGGAAATTCACCCCTCCACTTT. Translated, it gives CASSFIQGGNSPLHF.

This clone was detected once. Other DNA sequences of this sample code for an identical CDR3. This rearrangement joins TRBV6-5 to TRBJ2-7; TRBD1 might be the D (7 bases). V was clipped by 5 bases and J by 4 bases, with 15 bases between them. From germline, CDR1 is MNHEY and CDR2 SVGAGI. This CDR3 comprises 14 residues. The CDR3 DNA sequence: TGTGCCAGCAGTCTGACGACAGGGAGGTACGAGCAGTACTTC. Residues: CASSLTTGRYEQYF.

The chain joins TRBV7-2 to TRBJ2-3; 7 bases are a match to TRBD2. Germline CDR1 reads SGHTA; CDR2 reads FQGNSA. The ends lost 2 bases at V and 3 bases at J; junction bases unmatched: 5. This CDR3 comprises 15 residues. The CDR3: CASSLWRGKTDTQYF. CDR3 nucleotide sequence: TGTGCCAGCAGCTTATGGCGGGGGAAGACAGATACGCAGTATTTT.

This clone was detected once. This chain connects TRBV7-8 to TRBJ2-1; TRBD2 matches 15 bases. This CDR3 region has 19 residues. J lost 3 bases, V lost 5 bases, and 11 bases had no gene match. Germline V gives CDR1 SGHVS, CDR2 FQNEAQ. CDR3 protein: CASSPGLAGGQPIYNEQFF. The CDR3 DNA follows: TGTGCCAGCAGCCCGGGACTAGCGGGGGGCCAACCTATCTACAATGAGCAGTTCTTC.

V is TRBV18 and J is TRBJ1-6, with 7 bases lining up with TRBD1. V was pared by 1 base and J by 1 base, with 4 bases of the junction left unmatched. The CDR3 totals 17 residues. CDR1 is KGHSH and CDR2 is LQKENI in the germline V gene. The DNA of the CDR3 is TGTGCCAGCTCACCACTGGCAGGGGGTTCCTATAATTCACCCCTCCACTTT. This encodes CASSPLAGGSYNSPLHF.